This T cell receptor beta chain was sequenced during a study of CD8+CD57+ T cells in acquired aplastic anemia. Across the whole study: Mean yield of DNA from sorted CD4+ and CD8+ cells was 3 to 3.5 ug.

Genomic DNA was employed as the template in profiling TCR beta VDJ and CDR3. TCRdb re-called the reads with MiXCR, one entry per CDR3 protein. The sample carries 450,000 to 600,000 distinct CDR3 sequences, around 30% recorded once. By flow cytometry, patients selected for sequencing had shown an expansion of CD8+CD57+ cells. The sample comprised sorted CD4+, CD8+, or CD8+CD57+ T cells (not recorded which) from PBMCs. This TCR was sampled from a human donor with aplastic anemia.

CDR3 in DNA: TGTGCCACCAGTGAGGTAGCGGGATCCTTTGATGGCTACACCTTC. It codes for CATSEVAGSFDGYTF. The chain uses TRBV24-1 and TRBJ1-2; D is unclear. Trimming took off 4 bases at V and 6 bases at J, with 17 bases between the two ends. Germline V gene sequence: CDR1 KGHDR, CDR2 SFDVKD. The length of the CDR3 is 15 residues.